This T cell receptor beta chain comes out of a study of PD-L1 blockade in urothelial cancer. Across the whole study: Male sex and bladder-origin urothelial cancer characterized about 85% of the roughly 29 patients. Analysis of the blood was performed 3 weeks (second dose) and 6 weeks after treatment start.

This clone was observed once. Its antigen remains unidentified. Notes on the study in general: Lower than median blood TCR clonality before treatment predicted better survival.

Only in-frame clones appear in the TCRdb table, and some are missing; sequencing was by immunoSEQ multiplex PCR. The sample lists some 40,000 clones, approximately 92% occurring once. The input for sequencing was PBMCs, taken around atezolizumab (anti-PD-L1) treatment. This clonotype originated in a man aged 70-80 years with urothelial cancer.

CDR3 DNA: TGTGCCAGTAGTGGGGACAGGAAAATGACCTCTGGGGCCAACGTCCTGACTTTC. This codes for CASSGDRKMTSGANVLTF. The chain combines TRBV19 with TRBJ2-6; 8 bases match TRBD1. CDR3 length equals 18 residues. J was trimmed by 0 bases and V by 5 bases; bases with no gene match: 9. The V gene's germline CDR1 is LNHDA and CDR2 SQIVND (reference sequence).